These T cell receptor beta chains were read from a single sample in a study of blood T cell repertoires in COVID-19. The data were produced by immunoSEQ multiplex PCR, yet TCRdb's version contains in-frame clones alone and is incomplete. Of fewer than 150,000 clones in the sample, about 75% are singletons; the top ten hold about 18%. Sequenced: peripheral blood. The source of these receptors is a man aged 80 or over with acute or convalescent COVID-19. Both conserved end residues are part of each CDR3. D genes are given only for firm matches. The listing skips clone size in some rows; elsewhere it reads once, few, many or a size class.

NA,NA,TRBV19,TRBJ2-3,TGTGCCAGCAGGGGAGACACAGATACGCAGTATTTT,CASRGDTDTQYF
once,NA,TRBV30,TRBJ1-6,TGTGCCTGGAGTGTAGAGGGTATCTCCTATAATTCACCCCTCCACTTT,CAWSVEGISYNSPLHF
NA,NA,TRBV7-2,TRBJ1-4,TGTGCCAGCAGCTTAGATGTGAACACGGGGGAAAAACTGTTTTTT,CASSLDVNTGEKLFF
NA,TRBD1,TRBV6-6,TRBJ2-7,TGTGCCACCAACATCCCCGGGACAGTGCCCTACGAGCAGTACTTC,CATNIPGTVPYEQYF
NA,NA,TRBV2,TRBJ2-2,TGTGCCAGCAGTGAAATAGGGGAGCTGTTTTTT,CASSEIGELFF
NA,TRBD2,TRBV11-2,TRBJ2-5,TGTGCCAGCAGCTCCCAGCGGGGGGGCCGGGAGACCCAGTACTTC,CASSSQRGGRETQYF
NA,NA,TRBV5-6,TRBJ2-7,TGTGCCAGCAGCTTGGCAGGTAAACCTGTTGGGGAGCAGTACTTC,CASSLAGKPVGEQYF
NA,TRBD1,TRBV30,TRBJ2-2,TGTGCCACGAAACCTCGGGACAGGGTCGGGGAGCTGTTTTTT,CATKPRDRVGELFF
NA,NA,TRBV19,TRBJ2-1,TGTGCCAGTAAGCAGGGAATAGCCTACAATGAGCAGTTCTTC,CASKQGIAYNEQFF
NA,TRBD2,TRBV15,TRBJ2-3,TGTGCCACCAGCAAGTACGGGGGGTCCCGCACAGATACGCAGTATTTT,CATSKYGGSRTDTQYF
NA,NA,TRBV10-3,TRBJ1-1,TGTGCCATCAGTGAGTCGGTGAGTGAAGCTTTCTTT,CAISESVSEAFF
once,NA,TRBV7-9,TRBJ1-3,TGTGCCAGCAGTCAGGGGTATACTGGAAACACCATATATTTT,CASSQGYTGNTIYF
NA,TRBD1,TRBV28,TRBJ1-3,TGTGCCAGCAGTTTACCCACAGGGGCAGGAAACACCATATATTTT,CASSLPTGAGNTIYF
once,TRBD2,TRBV4-2,TRBJ2-1,TGTGCCAGCAGCCAAGATACGGGACTAGCGGGGGAGGGGCAGTTCTTC,CASSQDTGLAGEGQFF
once,NA,TRBV5-1,TRBJ2-2,TGCGCCAGCTCGCCCCGGGGGTCGTCGAACACCGGGGAGCTGTTTTTT,CASSPRGSSNTGELFF
NA,NA,TRBV4-1,TRBJ2-3,TGCGCCAGCAGCCAAGATCGAGTGGGGCGAGGTACGCAGTATTTT,CASSQDRVGRGTQYF
once,NA,TRBV12-3/TRBV12-4,TRBJ2-2,TGTGCCAGCAGTTTCTCGGACACCGGGGAGCTGTTTTTT,CASSFSDTGELFF
NA,NA,TRBV29-1,TRBJ2-2,TGCAGCGTTGACACCTCGAGCACCGGGGAGCTGTTTTTT,CSVDTSSTGELFF
few,NA,TRBV5-1,TRBJ2-5,TGCGCCAGCAGCTCCCCTGGGACTCGCGAGACCCAGTACTTC,CASSSPGTRETQYF
once,NA,TRBV6-5,TRBJ2-1,TGTGCCAGCATTTTCGGACAGATCAATGAGCAGTTCTTC,CASIFGQINEQFF
NA,TRBD1,TRBV2,TRBJ2-6,TGTGCCAGCCAAATGAGCCCTCCCATTCGACAGGGGAAAACTGGGGCCAACGTCCTGACTTTC,CASQMSPPIRQGKTGANVLTF
NA,NA,TRBV4-1,TRBJ1-2,TGCGCCAGCAGCCAAGTCTCGCAGGAGCGGTCGGTTGGCTACACCTTC,CASSQVSQERSVGYTF
NA,NA,TRBV7-3,TRBJ2-1,TGTGCCAGCAGCCCAGCGGGTCGGTCTGAGCAGTTCTTC,CASSPAGRSEQFF
NA,TRBD2,TRBV3-1/TRBV3-2,TRBJ2-3,TGTGCCAGCAGCCAAGAGTATCTAGCGGGGGCACTCAGGGATACGCAGTATTTT,CASSQEYLAGALRDTQYF
NA,TRBD1,TRBV19,TRBJ2-2,TGTGCCAGTAGTGCCGGGGACAGCTACACCGGGGAGCTGTTTTTT,CASSAGDSYTGELFF
NA,NA,TRBV6-4,TRBJ1-2,TGTGCCAGCAGTGACTCGGGCAGAGATGGCTACACCTTC,CASSDSGRDGYTF